The 7 T cell receptor beta chains below come from one sample, sequenced in a study of breast tumors, draining lymph nodes, adjacent tissues. Breast cancer patients provided tissue from their axillary draining lymph nodes. MiXCR, applied by TCRdb to the multiplex PCR reads, yields one record per CDR3 protein. The table has some 230,000 distinct CDR3 sequences, less than 35% seen once; the top ten hold 3% to 4%. The sequenced material came from axillary lymph node tissue. The receptors were gathered from a female donor with breast cancer. Some clones in this sample may be carry-over from other donors' samples.

This clonotype has at least ten counts. This chain links TRBV6-6 with TRBJ2-5, with D possibly TRBD1 on 6 matching bases. This CDR3 is 15 amino acids long. Germline CDR1 is MNHNY and CDR2 is SVGAGI (reference sequence). Trimming left V 5 bases short and J 1 base short, with 14 bases between. The CDR3 loop reads CASSKIRTAQETQYF. CDR3 nucleotides: TGTGCCAGCAGTAAAATTCGGACAGCCCAAGAGACCCAGTACTTC.

Ten or more counts support this clonotype. The rearrangement links TRBV7-9 to TRBJ2-7; the match to TRBD2 covers 7 bases. The CDR3 is 18 residues long. Germline V gene sequence: CDR1 SEHNR, CDR2 FQNEAQ (reference sequence). The J segment lost 4 bases and the V segment lost 3 bases, leaving 18 bases of the junction unmatched. The DNA for the CDR3 is TGTGCCAGCAGCTTCGTTGTTAGTACTAGCGCGACGTCGTACGAGCAGTACTTC. Amino acids: CASSFVVSTSATSYEQYF.

V and J are TRBV4-1 and TRBJ1-1; TRBD1 is a possible D gene (6 bases). In germline, CDR1 is MGHRA, CDR2 YSYEKL. Trimming removed 0 bases from V and 0 bases from J, with 8 bases in between. The CDR3 totals 15 residues. The CDR3 sequence: CASSQDRDMNTEAFF. The CDR3, as DNA: TGCGCCAGCAGCCAAGATAGGGACATGAACACTGAAGCTTTCTTT.

This clonotype turned up a few times. The rearrangement links TRBV5-5 to TRBJ2-7; D ambiguous. The V and J ends lost 3 bases and 1 base respectively, with 11 bases between them. Per the germline V gene, CDR1 is SGHKS and CDR2 is YYEKEE (reference sequence). This CDR3 contains 14 residues. Written as DNA, the CDR3 is TGTGCCAGCAGCTATGGTGGGGTTTCCTACGAGCAGTACTTC. Protein: CASSYGGVSYEQYF.

This clonotype came up a few times. At one boundary the junction diverges from the germline segment, which might be a read error. The chain's CDR3 is CASSLSTGMNTEAFF. CDR3 DNA sequence: TGTGCCAGCAGCTTGAGTACAGGGATGAATACTGAAGCTTTCTTT. The chain employs TRBV11-2 and TRBJ1-1, with a possible D match to TRBD1 (6 bases). This CDR3 has 15 residues. Looked up from germline, CDR1 is SGHAT and CDR2 is FQNNGV.

This clonotype was counted at least ten times. V is TRBV20-1 and J is TRBJ2-7; D is unresolved. Germline CDR1 DFQATT, CDR2 SNEGSKA (reference sequence). The CDR3 contains 14 residues. V dropped 7 bases and J dropped 0 bases, with 16 bases sitting between them. The CDR3 protein is CSVTSGLGSYEQYF. As DNA, the CDR3 is TGCAGTGTCACCTCCGGCTTAGGCTCCTACGAGCAGTACTTC.

This clonotype occurred many times. The gene calls are TRBV5-1 and TRBJ1-2, with TRBD1 matching over 9 bases. With 6 bases clipped from V and 3 bases from J, the junction kept 6 bases outside the gene matches. The CDR3 is 14 amino acids. Germline values: CDR1 SGHRS, CDR2 YFSETQ. DNA of the CDR3: TGCGCCAGCACCAGGGACAGGGTCGACTATGGCTACACCTTC. This sequence encodes CASTRDRVDYGYTF.